This TCR beta chain was documented in a study of blood T cells in healthy people across ages. Study-level findings and limits: Per million T cells, TCR beta diversity dropped roughly linearly as age increased.

Together with a sample-barcoded 5' primer, a J-beta primer mix was included in a second PCR lasting about 7 to 11 cycles. TCRdb reanalysed the 5' RACE reads using MiXCR and keeps one entry per CDR3 protein. The sample yields about a million distinct CDR3 sequences, around 48% seen once. The CDR3 spans 16 residues. From germline, CDR1 is LGHDT and CDR2 YNNKEL (reference sequence). V was trimmed by 6 bases and J by 0 bases, leaving 15 bases between them. Note on this clonotype: What it recognizes is unknown.

This clonotype originated in a man aged 25 to 40 in good health. The chain couples TRBV3-1 to TRBJ2-1; D not certain. The sequencing sample was made of blood. The CDR3 coding sequence is TGTGCCAGCAGGGATTCTACTACGGACTCCTACAATGAGCAGTTCTTC. It yields the protein CASRDSTTDSYNEQFF.